The 18 T cell receptor beta chains presented below share a single source sample, sequenced in a study of T-cell memory formation after mild COVID-19. TCRdb called the 5' RACE reads again in MiXCR, with one record for every CDR3 protein. The data hold under 300,000 distinct CDR3 sequences, with 15% to 20% observed a single time. Sequencing was performed on PBMCs or a T cell subset sorted from them (not recorded which). These receptors all come from a man aged 18 to 29 who had mild COVID-19 (a few samples of this study predate the infection). Cell type and time point are not known.

The chain carries TRBV7-9 and TRBJ2-1, with 8 bases identical to TRBD2. Germline-derived CDR1 and CDR2 are SEHNR and FQNEAQ (reference sequence). The ends lost 5 bases at V and 0 bases at J; junction bases unmatched: 12. This CDR3 region has 18 residues. CDR3 coding DNA: TGTGCCAGCAGCCCGCGAGCTTGGGCGGGGGGCTCCTACAATGAGCAGTTCTTC. Its protein product is CASSPRAWAGGSYNEQFF.

The gene calls are TRBV6-2 or TRBV6-3 and TRBJ2-2; 8 nucleotides match TRBD2. Germline values: CDR1 MNHEY, CDR2 SVGEGT. The CDR3 is 16 amino acids. Germline trimming cut 5 bases from V and 0 bases from J; bases unmatched to any gene: 5. CDR3 in DNA: TGTGCCAGCAGTGCCCAGGGACTAGCGAACACCGGGGAGCTGTTTTTT. Protein product: CASSAQGLANTGELFF.

Only a few counts were recorded for this clonotype. The chain combines TRBV6-2 or TRBV6-3 with TRBJ1-5; no reliable D call. The V gene's germline CDR1 is MNHEY and CDR2 SVGEGT. This CDR3 comprises 14 residues. V was shortened by 5 bases and J by 1 base, with 9 bases between the two germline ends. CDR3: CASSMGWSNQPQHF. CDR3 coding DNA: TGTGCCAGCAGTATGGGGTGGAGCAATCAGCCCCAGCATTTT.

J is TRBJ1-5 and V is TRBV5-6; 7 bases are a match to TRBD1. Germline loops: CDR1 SGHDT, CDR2 YYEEEE. There are 15 residues in the CDR3. Trimming at V came to 5 bases and at J to 0 bases, leaving 5 bases not matched to a gene. CDR3 nucleotides: TGTGCCAGCAGTCTGAGGGGGCATAGCAATCAGCCCCAGCATTTT. Translated: CASSLRGHSNQPQHF.

This clonotype was counted between two and nine times. The CDR3 loop is CASSLPSDEKLFF. For the CDR3, the DNA is TGTGCCAGCAGTTTGCCTAGCGATGAAAAACTGTTTTTT. The chain employs TRBV12-3 or TRBV12-4 and TRBJ1-4; D remains ambiguous. The CDR3 is 13 amino acids. Trimming left V 3 bases short and J 6 bases short, with 8 bases between.

The chain recombines TRBV11-2 with TRBJ2-7, with 7 positions matching TRBD2. Per the germline V gene, CDR1 is SGHAT and CDR2 is FQNNGV. After removal of 7 bases from V and 5 bases from J, the junction contained 5 bases not matched to a gene. The length of the CDR3 is 12 residues. The CDR3 sequence: CASTPGGHEQYF. CDR3 bases: TGTGCCAGCACCCCGGGGGGTCACGAGCAGTACTTC.

The rearrangement links TRBV4-2 to TRBJ1-2; no firm D call. V was pared by 1 base and J by 7 bases, with 16 bases between. The CDR3 loop spans 15 amino acids. CDR1 LGHNA and CDR2 YNFKEQ come from the germline V gene. In DNA form, the CDR3 reads TGTGCCAGCAGCCAAGTGACACGGGGAGACGTTGGCTACACCTTC. Translated, it gives CASSQVTRGDVGYTF.

A few counts support this clonotype. This chain joins TRBV4-1 and TRBJ2-4; D may be TRBD1 or TRBD2 (6 bases each). The CDR3 runs 14 residues. CDR1 and CDR2 from the germline V gene are MGHRA and YSYEKL. The V end was cut by 4 bases, the J end by 8 bases, with 15 bases between. The DNA for the CDR3 is TGCGCCAGCAGCCTCATGGGGGGCCTGGACATTCAGTACTTC. Translated, it gives CASSLMGGLDIQYF.

The rearrangement joins TRBV29-1 to TRBJ2-3, with D unresolved. Trimming left V 5 bases short and J 1 base short, with 10 bases between. The CDR3 totals 13 residues. From germline, CDR1 is SQVTM and CDR2 ANQGSEA. The CDR3 bases are TGCAGCGTTTCCGGAGACGGCACAGATACGCAGTATTTT. It specifies CSVSGDGTDTQYF.

This clonotype was observed a handful of times. This chain connects TRBV12-5 to TRBJ2-7, with 7 bases aligning to TRBD1. CDR1 and CDR2 (germline): LGHNT, FRNRAP. The CDR3 length is 15 residues. The V gene end was trimmed by 2 bases and the J gene end by 1 base; junction bases not matched to a gene: 5. The CDR3 region is CASGLTGDISYEQYF. Written as DNA, the CDR3 is TGTGCTAGTGGTTTGACAGGGGACATTTCCTACGAGCAGTACTTC.

The chain couples TRBV6-5 to TRBJ1-3; D unclear. V lost 2 bases, J lost 0 bases, and 8 bases lay in between. Germline lookup yields CDR1 MNHEY and CDR2 SVGAGI. The CDR3 sequence is 15 residues long. As DNA, the CDR3 is TGTGCCAGCAGTTACAACCCCGACTCTGGAAACACCATATATTTT. Amino acids: CASSYNPDSGNTIYF.

This clonotype was picked up a small number of times. The J gene is TRBJ1-1, the V gene TRBV5-1; 8 nucleotides agree with TRBD1. The CDR3 extends over 16 amino acids. Germline V gene sequence: CDR1 SGHRS, CDR2 YFSETQ. V was clipped by 0 bases and J by 3 bases; unmatched bases: 7. The CDR3 reads CASSLEQGAFDTEAFF. The CDR3 coding sequence is TGCGCCAGCAGCTTGGAGCAGGGGGCTTTCGACACTGAAGCTTTCTTT.

CDR3 sequence reads: CASSIGQGAYEQYF. For the CDR3, the DNA is TGTGCCAGCAGCATCGGACAGGGGGCGTACGAGCAGTACTTC. The V gene is TRBV9, the J gene TRBJ2-7; TRBD1 aligns across 11 bases. This CDR3 is 14 amino acids long. Germline CDR1 SGDLS, CDR2 YYNGEE. J lost 4 bases, V lost 4 bases, and 4 bases had no gene match.

At least ten counts were recorded for this clonotype. The chain combines TRBV6-5 with TRBJ1-1, with no clear D. V lost 0 bases and J lost 0, with 8 bases in between. This CDR3 contains 15 residues. Germline CDR1 is MNHEY and CDR2 is SVGAGI. DNA for the CDR3: TGTGCCAGCAGTTACTCGATGGGGATGAACACTGAAGCTTTCTTT. Translated, it gives CASSYSMGMNTEAFF.

The V and J genes are TRBV5-1 and TRBJ1-1; D may be TRBD1 (5 bases). V lost 3 bases and J 4 bases, leaving 7 bases between the germline ends. The CDR3 length is 12 residues. The germline gives CDR1 SGHRS, CDR2 YFSETQ. The CDR3 DNA reads TGCGCCAGCAGCTCGGGGCTCACTGAAGCTTTCTTT. It yields the protein CASSSGLTEAFF.

This chain links TRBV5-1 with TRBJ1-1; D is unresolved. Germline V gene sequence: CDR1 SGHRS, CDR2 YFSETQ. The CDR3 has 16 amino acids. The V and J ends lost 4 bases and 1 base respectively, with 17 bases between them. For the CDR3, the DNA is TGCGCCAGCAGCCTAAACGTTGTGGGCTCGAACACTGAAGCTTTCTTT. Protein sequence: CASSLNVVGSNTEAFF.

Only a few counts were recorded for this clonotype. The chain combines TRBV20-1 with TRBJ1-1, with D tentatively TRBD1 (5 bases). The CDR3 contains 10 residues. Trimming removed 7 bases at V and 6 bases at J, with 9 bases between. Germline CDR1 and CDR2: DFQATT and SNEGSKA (reference sequence). CDR3 sequence (DNA): TGCAGTGTCGGGACGGCTGAAGCTTTCTTT. This sequence encodes CSVGTAEAFF.

This chain uses TRBV12-3 or TRBV12-4 with TRBJ2-3; 9 bases are shared with TRBD2. Losses at the gene ends were 3 bases for V and 7 bases for J; bases not matched to a gene: 8. The CDR3 runs 15 residues. The CDR3 sequence: CASSFGGGGANTQYF. CDR3 DNA: TGTGCCAGCAGTTTTGGCGGCGGGGGGGCGAATACGCAGTATTTT.